A selection of T cell receptor beta chains follows, all from one sample in a study of T cells in Graves' hyperthyroidism and ophthalmopathy. TCRdb recomputed calls from the multiplex PCR reads with MiXCR, one row per CDR3 protein. The sample contains roughly 420,000 distinct CDR3 sequences, more than 15% of which appear only once. Sequencing input: blood. Every receptor here comes from a woman younger than 35 with Graves' hyperthyroidism. Both conserved end residues are part of each CDR3. A D gene is named only where the DNA matches it firmly. Size is omitted from some rows. Given values are once, few, many or a class for expanded clones.

cdr3_aa: CASSPGQVMNTEAFF
cdr3_nt: TGTGCCAGCAGCCCCGGACAGGTGATGAACACTGAAGCTTTCTTT
v_call: TRBV5-4
d_call: TRBD1
clone_size: -
j_call: TRBJ1-1

cdr3_aa: CASNTGTGPQETQYF
cdr3_nt: TGTGCCAGCAACACCGGGACAGGGCCCCAAGAGACCCAGTACTTC
v_call: TRBV5-6
d_call: TRBD1
clone_size: -
j_call: TRBJ2-5

cdr3_aa: CASSLRTLGTEAFF
cdr3_nt: TGTGCCAGCAGTTTAAGGACATTGGGCACTGAAGCTTTCTTT
v_call: TRBV27
d_call: -
clone_size: -
j_call: TRBJ1-1

cdr3_aa: CASSDVGGYTF
cdr3_nt: TGTGCCAGCAGCGATGTAGGTGGCTACACCTTC
v_call: TRBV9
d_call: -
clone_size: -
j_call: TRBJ1-2

cdr3_aa: CASSYAGLSYNEQFF
cdr3_nt: TGTGCCAGCAGTTACGCAGGGCTTTCCTACAATGAGCAGTTCTTC
v_call: TRBV6-1
d_call: -
clone_size: many
j_call: TRBJ2-1

cdr3_aa: CASTLARASTDTQYF
cdr3_nt: TGTGCCAGCACTTTGGCGCGTGCTAGCACAGATACGCAGTATTTT
v_call: TRBV11-2
d_call: -
clone_size: many
j_call: TRBJ2-3

cdr3_aa: CASSLVGRYEQYF
cdr3_nt: TGTGCCAGCAGCTTAGTAGGACGGTACGAGCAGTACTTC
v_call: TRBV7-9
d_call: -
clone_size: -
j_call: TRBJ2-7

cdr3_aa: CATSRDTGELFF
cdr3_nt: TGTGCCACCAGCAGAGACACCGGGGAGCTGTTTTTT
v_call: TRBV15
d_call: -
clone_size: few
j_call: TRBJ2-2

cdr3_aa: CASSRLAGEQETQYF
cdr3_nt: TGTGCCAGCAGCAGACTAGCGGGGGAACAAGAGACCCAGTACTTC
v_call: TRBV7-2
d_call: TRBD2
clone_size: many
j_call: TRBJ2-5

cdr3_aa: CSASFGLAGRHTQYF
cdr3_nt: TGCAGTGCTAGCTTCGGACTAGCGGGACGCCATACGCAGTATTTT
v_call: TRBV20-1
d_call: TRBD2
clone_size: -
j_call: TRBJ2-3

cdr3_aa: CASSLAGGNTDTQYF
cdr3_nt: TGTGCCAGCAGTCTAGCGGGGGGAAACACAGATACGCAGTATTTT
v_call: TRBV12-3/TRBV12-4
d_call: TRBD2
clone_size: many
j_call: TRBJ2-3

cdr3_aa: CASNVRGTEAFF
cdr3_nt: TGTGCCAGCAATGTTAGAGGAACTGAAGCTTTCTTT
v_call: TRBV12-3/TRBV12-4
d_call: -
clone_size: many
j_call: TRBJ1-1

cdr3_aa: CASSPFESYEQYF
cdr3_nt: TGTGCCAGCAGTCCCTTCGAGTCCTACGAGCAGTACTTC
v_call: TRBV28
d_call: -
clone_size: few
j_call: TRBJ2-7

cdr3_aa: CASRGTEGRSGELFF
cdr3_nt: TGTGCCAGCAGGGGGACAGAGGGTCGATCCGGGGAGCTGTTTTTT
v_call: TRBV2
d_call: TRBD1
clone_size: few
j_call: TRBJ2-2

cdr3_aa: CAISEEIYEQYF
cdr3_nt: TGTGCCATCAGTGAAGAGATCTACGAGCAGTACTTC
v_call: TRBV10-3
d_call: -
clone_size: few
j_call: TRBJ2-7

cdr3_aa: CSARDGAGAGDTQYF
cdr3_nt: TGCAGTGCTAGGGACGGAGCGGGAGCGGGAGATACGCAGTATTTT
v_call: TRBV20-1
d_call: TRBD2
clone_size: many
j_call: TRBJ2-3

cdr3_aa: CASSGGTGFKTEAFF
cdr3_nt: TGTGCCAGCAGCGGAGGGACAGGGTTCAAGACTGAAGCTTTCTTT
v_call: TRBV7-9
d_call: TRBD1
clone_size: -
j_call: TRBJ1-1

cdr3_aa: CASSLDSGDQPQHF
cdr3_nt: TGCGCCAGCAGCTTGGACAGTGGGGATCAGCCCCAGCATTTT
v_call: TRBV5-1
d_call: -
clone_size: many
j_call: TRBJ1-5

cdr3_aa: CASRDRGGNEKLFF
cdr3_nt: TGTGCCAGCAGAGACAGGGGTGGTAACGAAAAACTGTTTTTT
v_call: TRBV6-1
d_call: TRBD1
clone_size: many
j_call: TRBJ1-4

cdr3_aa: CASSSGAGSTDTQYF
cdr3_nt: TGTGCCAGCAGTAGCGGAGCCGGAAGCACAGATACGCAGTATTTT
v_call: TRBV2
d_call: -
clone_size: many
j_call: TRBJ2-3

cdr3_aa: CASTSGGKHSGNTIYF
cdr3_nt: TGTGCCAGCACTTCGGGGGGGAAGCACTCTGGAAACACCATATATTTT
v_call: TRBV5-4
d_call: -
clone_size: -
j_call: TRBJ1-3

cdr3_aa: CATSDAQGWNQPQHF
cdr3_nt: TGTGCCACCAGTGATGCGCAGGGATGGAATCAGCCCCAGCATTTT
v_call: TRBV24-1
d_call: -
clone_size: few
j_call: TRBJ1-5

cdr3_aa: CASSQEGGDNEKLFF
cdr3_nt: TGTGCCAGCAGCCAAGAAGGGGGAGATAATGAAAAACTGTTTTTT
v_call: TRBV4-2
d_call: -
clone_size: few
j_call: TRBJ1-4

cdr3_aa: CASSLYRTGRNTIYF
cdr3_nt: TGTGCCAGCAGCTTGTATCGGACAGGGCGAAACACCATATATTTT
v_call: TRBV5-6
d_call: TRBD1
clone_size: few
j_call: TRBJ1-3

cdr3_aa: CASSAFLTDEQFF
cdr3_nt: TGTGCCAGCAGCGCATTCTTAACGGATGAGCAGTTCTTC
v_call: TRBV5-6
d_call: -
clone_size: few
j_call: TRBJ2-1

cdr3_aa: CASSLTGFTGELFF
cdr3_nt: TGCGCCAGCAGCTTGACAGGATTCACCGGGGAGCTGTTTTTT
v_call: TRBV5-1
d_call: -
clone_size: few
j_call: TRBJ2-2

cdr3_aa: CASSRGIVEFPQYF
cdr3_nt: TGTGCCAGCTCACGTGGGATTGTCGAGTTTCCCCAGTACTTC
v_call: TRBV18
d_call: -
clone_size: -
j_call: TRBJ2-5

cdr3_aa: CASSYWGGQETQYF
cdr3_nt: TGTGCCAGCAGTTACTGGGGAGGCCAAGAGACCCAGTACTTC
v_call: TRBV6-2/TRBV6-3
d_call: -
clone_size: many
j_call: TRBJ2-5

cdr3_aa: CASSLTRQGDYTGELFF
cdr3_nt: TGCGCCAGCAGCTTGACCCGACAGGGGGACTACACCGGGGAGCTGTTTTTT
v_call: TRBV5-1
d_call: TRBD1
clone_size: many
j_call: TRBJ2-2

cdr3_aa: CASSRNPRGVNGPEAFF
cdr3_nt: TGTGCCAGCAGCCGTAATCCCAGGGGGGTCAACGGGCCTGAAGCTTTCTTT
v_call: TRBV7-9
d_call: TRBD1
clone_size: many
j_call: TRBJ1-1

cdr3_aa: CSARLAGEYEQYF
cdr3_nt: TGCAGTGCTCGACTAGCGGGAGAGTACGAGCAGTACTTC
v_call: TRBV20-1
d_call: TRBD2
clone_size: many
j_call: TRBJ2-7

cdr3_aa: CASSESRVPPGDSNEQFF
cdr3_nt: TGTGCCAGTAGTGAAAGCAGGGTGCCCCCGGGGGACTCCAATGAGCAGTTCTTC
v_call: TRBV19
d_call: -
clone_size: -
j_call: TRBJ2-1

cdr3_aa: CASSRPGSNRPQHF
cdr3_nt: TGTGCCAGCAGCCGCCCCGGGAGCAATCGGCCCCAGCATTTT
v_call: TRBV28
d_call: -
clone_size: -
j_call: TRBJ1-5

cdr3_aa: CASRAEPQETQYF
cdr3_nt: TGTGCCAGCAGGGCAGAGCCCCAAGAGACCCAGTACTTC
v_call: TRBV2
d_call: -
clone_size: many
j_call: TRBJ2-5

cdr3_aa: CASSEGGRYGYTF
cdr3_nt: TGTGCCAGCAGTGAGGGGGGGAGGTATGGCTACACCTTC
v_call: TRBV25-1
d_call: -
clone_size: -
j_call: TRBJ1-2

cdr3_aa: CATSSEDREINEAFF
cdr3_nt: TGTGCCACCAGCTCCGAGGACAGGGAGATTAATGAAGCTTTCTTT
v_call: TRBV15
d_call: TRBD1
clone_size: many
j_call: TRBJ1-1

cdr3_aa: CASLQEAYEQYF
cdr3_nt: TGTGCCAGCCTACAGGAGGCGTACGAGCAGTACTTC
v_call: TRBV2
d_call: -
clone_size: many
j_call: TRBJ2-7

cdr3_aa: CASSPRLAGFTDTQYF
cdr3_nt: TGTGCCAGCTCACCGAGACTAGCGGGGTTCACAGATACGCAGTATTTT
v_call: TRBV18
d_call: TRBD2
clone_size: few
j_call: TRBJ2-3

cdr3_aa: CASSLARAVTYEQYF
cdr3_nt: TGTGCCAGCAGCTTAGCGCGGGCGGTAACCTACGAGCAGTACTTC
v_call: TRBV7-8
d_call: -
clone_size: many
j_call: TRBJ2-7

cdr3_aa: CAAGLDRGRFVNYGYTF
cdr3_nt: TGTGCCGCAGGGCTCGACAGGGGGCGTTTTGTTAACTATGGCTACACCTTC
v_call: TRBV13
d_call: TRBD1
clone_size: many
j_call: TRBJ1-2

cdr3_aa: CASSAEGVRGEKLFF
cdr3_nt: TGTGCCAGCAGTGCGGAGGGGGTAAGGGGTGAAAAACTGTTTTTT
v_call: TRBV2
d_call: -
clone_size: many
j_call: TRBJ1-4

cdr3_aa: CASSLALATENSPLHF
cdr3_nt: TGTGCCAGCAGCTTAGCTCTGGCGACAGAGAATTCACCCCTCCACTTT
v_call: TRBV7-9
d_call: -
clone_size: -
j_call: TRBJ1-6

cdr3_aa: CASSSSGTSGYEQYF
cdr3_nt: TGTGCCAGCAGTTCCTCCGGGACTAGCGGCTACGAGCAGTACTTC
v_call: TRBV28
d_call: TRBD2
clone_size: many
j_call: TRBJ2-7

cdr3_aa: CASSLPGRGEQYF
cdr3_nt: TGTGCCAGCAGTTTACCGGGGCGCGGCGAGCAGTACTTC
v_call: TRBV28
d_call: -
clone_size: few
j_call: TRBJ2-7

cdr3_aa: CASSQERLDRDGYTF
cdr3_nt: TGTGCCAGCAGCCAAGAACGACTGGACAGGGATGGCTACACCTTC
v_call: TRBV4-2
d_call: TRBD1
clone_size: many
j_call: TRBJ1-2

cdr3_aa: CPSQLAGVGNEQFF
cdr3_nt: TGTCCCAGCCAACTAGCGGGGGTAGGCAATGAGCAGTTCTTC
v_call: TRBV6-2/TRBV6-3
d_call: TRBD2
clone_size: -
j_call: TRBJ2-1

cdr3_aa: CATSDASGGTYNEQFF
cdr3_nt: TGTGCCACCAGTGACGCTAGCGGGGGGACTTACAATGAGCAGTTCTTC
v_call: TRBV24-1
d_call: TRBD2
clone_size: -
j_call: TRBJ2-1

cdr3_aa: CASSLVSSGVYNEQFF
cdr3_nt: TGTGCCAGCAGTTTAGTTTCTAGCGGGGTATACAATGAGCAGTTCTTC
v_call: TRBV28
d_call: TRBD2
clone_size: many
j_call: TRBJ2-1

cdr3_aa: CSATTEGGQPQHF
cdr3_nt: TGCAGTGCTACCACGGAGGGCGGCCAGCCCCAGCATTTT
v_call: TRBV20-1
d_call: -
clone_size: many
j_call: TRBJ1-5

cdr3_aa: CASSEGPGTGEKLFF
cdr3_nt: TGTGCCAGCAGTGAAGGACCGGGGACGGGTGAAAAACTGTTTTTT
v_call: TRBV6-1
d_call: -
clone_size: many
j_call: TRBJ1-4

cdr3_aa: CASSSGQGYSNQPQHF
cdr3_nt: TGTGCCAGCAGCTCCGGACAGGGCTATAGCAATCAGCCCCAGCATTTT
v_call: TRBV11-2
d_call: TRBD1
clone_size: many
j_call: TRBJ1-5

cdr3_aa: CASSQIPVVLGAQFF
cdr3_nt: TGTGCCAGCAGCCAAATCCCTGTAGTACTGGGGGCCCAGTTCTTC
v_call: TRBV3-1
d_call: -
clone_size: many
j_call: TRBJ2-1

cdr3_aa: CASSTRTVGVTEAFF
cdr3_nt: TGTGCCAGCAGTACCCGGACAGTCGGCGTCACTGAAGCTTTCTTT
v_call: TRBV12-3/TRBV12-4
d_call: -
clone_size: many
j_call: TRBJ1-1

cdr3_aa: CASGSLSTDTQYF
cdr3_nt: TGTGCCAGCGGATCACTAAGCACAGATACGCAGTATTTT
v_call: TRBV6-1
d_call: -
clone_size: -
j_call: TRBJ2-3

cdr3_aa: CASSLSQSGGFYGYTF
cdr3_nt: TGTGCCAGCAGTTTATCACAGTCCGGTGGATTCTATGGCTACACCTTC
v_call: TRBV12-3/TRBV12-4
d_call: -
clone_size: many
j_call: TRBJ1-2

cdr3_aa: CASSPSPLSDTQYF
cdr3_nt: TGTGCCAGCAGCCCCAGTCCTCTGTCAGATACGCAGTATTTT
v_call: TRBV3-1
d_call: -
clone_size: many
j_call: TRBJ2-3

cdr3_aa: CASSSGTRGGETQYF
cdr3_nt: TGTGCCAGCAGCTCCGGGACTAGGGGAGGAGAGACCCAGTACTTC
v_call: TRBV7-2
d_call: TRBD2
clone_size: -
j_call: TRBJ2-5